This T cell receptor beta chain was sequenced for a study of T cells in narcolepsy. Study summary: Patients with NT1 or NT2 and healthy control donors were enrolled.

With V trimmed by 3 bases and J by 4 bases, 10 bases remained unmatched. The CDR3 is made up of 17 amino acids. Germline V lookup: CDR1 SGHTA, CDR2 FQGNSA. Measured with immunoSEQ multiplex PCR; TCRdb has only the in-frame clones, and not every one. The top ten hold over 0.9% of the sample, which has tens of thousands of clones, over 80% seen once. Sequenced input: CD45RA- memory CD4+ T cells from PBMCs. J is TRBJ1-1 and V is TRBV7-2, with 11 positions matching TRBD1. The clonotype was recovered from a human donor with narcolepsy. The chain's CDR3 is CASSFSGTGGLGTEAFF. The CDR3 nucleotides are TGTGCCAGCAGCTTCTCCGGGACAGGGGGTTTGGGCACTGAAGCTTTCTTT.